The clone carrying this T cell receptor (beta chain) appeared a few times. Its antigen is not identified. These data belong to a study of CD8 T cells in ankylosing spondylitis. General study findings and limits: As for the disease-linked clones, they showed a CD8+ phenotype and occurred at relatively low frequencies in peripheral blood. Significant enrichment of disease-linked clones was reportedly seen in matched ankylosing spondylitis synovial fluid. Reactive arthritis synovial fluid and blood were previously reported to contain some motif variants.

TCRdb re-derived calls from the 5' RACE reads in MiXCR, one entry per CDR3 protein. The sample comprises approximately 88,000 distinct CDR3 sequences, about 9% of which are singletons, and roughly 5.6% rests with the top ten. J lost 3 bases, V lost 3 bases, and 7 bases had no gene match. The CDR3 has 15 amino acids. The germline CDR1 and CDR2 sequences are SGHRS and YFSETQ. The sample taken for sequencing was blood, either unsorted or a sorted T cell fraction (not recorded which). The J gene is TRBJ2-7, the V gene TRBV5-1; 9 positions match TRBD2. The sequence derives from a male donor with ankylosing spondylitis or in good health (not recorded which). The CDR3 region has the DNA TGCGCCAGCAGCTCTTTTAGCGGGGGAGTCTACGAGCAGTACTTC. Translated, it gives CASSSFSGGVYEQYF.